This T cell receptor beta chain was observed in a study of CD8 T cells in Susac syndrome. When the RNA was reverse transcribed, random hexamers were used with an input of roughly 0.45 to 1 ug. The TCR beta CDR3 was amplified by immunoSEQ multiplex PCR across 54 Vbeta, 13 Jbeta. TCRdb itself ran the immunoSEQ multiplex PCR reads through MiXCR, one entry per CDR3 protein. The sample yields 150,000 or so distinct CDR3 sequences, 90% to 97% seen once. This CDR3 is built from 16 residues. V was clipped by 4 bases and J by 3 bases; unmatched bases: 11. CDR1 SGDLS and CDR2 YYNGEE come from the germline V gene.

This receptor was taken from a human donor with Susac syndrome. This sequence joins TRBV9 and TRBJ2-7; TRBD2 matches 9 bases. Material for sequencing was CD4+ T cells from PBMCs. The CDR3, as DNA: TGTGCCAGCAGCCCTCGGGATAGCGGGGGAGTCTACGAGCAGTACTTC. It encodes CASSPRDSGGVYEQYF.